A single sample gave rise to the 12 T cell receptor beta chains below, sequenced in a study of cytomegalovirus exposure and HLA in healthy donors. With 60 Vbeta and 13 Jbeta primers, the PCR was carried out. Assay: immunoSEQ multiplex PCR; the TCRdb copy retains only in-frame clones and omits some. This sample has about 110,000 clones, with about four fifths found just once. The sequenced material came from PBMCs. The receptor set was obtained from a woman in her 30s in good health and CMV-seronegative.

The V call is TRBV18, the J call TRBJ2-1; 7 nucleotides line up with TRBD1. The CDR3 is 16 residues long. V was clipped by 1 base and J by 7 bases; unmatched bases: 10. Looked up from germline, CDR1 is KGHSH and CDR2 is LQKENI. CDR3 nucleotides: TGTGCCAGCTCACCACTTAACAGGGGCCAAATGAATGAGCAGTTCTTC. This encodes CASSPLNRGQMNEQFF.

The CDR3 nucleotides are TGTGCCAGCAGCACCTGGACAGGGGGAACCGGGGAGCTGTTTTTT. Amino acid sequence: CASSTWTGGTGELFF. The V and J genes are TRBV7-6 and TRBJ2-2; 10 nucleotides match TRBD1. The length of the CDR3 is 15 residues. V lost 5 bases and J lost 5; bases outside the gene matches: 5. Germline CDR1 SGHVS, CDR2 FNYEAQ.

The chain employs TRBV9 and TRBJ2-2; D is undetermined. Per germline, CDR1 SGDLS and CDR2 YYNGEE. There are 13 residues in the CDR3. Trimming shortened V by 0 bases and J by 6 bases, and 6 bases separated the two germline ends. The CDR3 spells CASSVVQSGELFF. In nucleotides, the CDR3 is TGTGCCAGCAGCGTAGTACAGTCCGGGGAGCTGTTTTTT.

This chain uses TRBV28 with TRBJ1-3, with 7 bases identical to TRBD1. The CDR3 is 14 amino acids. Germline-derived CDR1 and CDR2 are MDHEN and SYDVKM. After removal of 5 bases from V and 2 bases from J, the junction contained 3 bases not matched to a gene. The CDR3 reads CASSLGQAGNTIYF. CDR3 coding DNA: TGTGCCAGCAGTCTCGGACAGGCTGGAAACACCATATATTTT. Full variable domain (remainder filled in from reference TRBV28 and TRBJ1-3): DVKVTQSSRYLVKRTGEKVFLECVQDMDHENMFWYRQDPGLGLRLIYFSYDVKMKEKGDIPEGYSVSREKKERFSLILESASTNQTSMYLCASSLGQAGNTIYFGEGSWLTVV.

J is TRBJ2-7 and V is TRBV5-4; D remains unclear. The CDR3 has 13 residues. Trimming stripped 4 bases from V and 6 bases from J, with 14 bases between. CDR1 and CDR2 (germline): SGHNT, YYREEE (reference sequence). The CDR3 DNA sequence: TGTGCCAGCAGCGTGGAATCTACGGGCGAGCAGTACTTC. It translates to CASSVESTGEQYF.

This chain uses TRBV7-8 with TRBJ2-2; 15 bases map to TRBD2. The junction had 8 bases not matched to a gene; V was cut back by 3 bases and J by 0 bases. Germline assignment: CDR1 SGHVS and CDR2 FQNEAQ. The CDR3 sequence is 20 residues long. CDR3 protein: CASSLPGTSGRPANTGELFF. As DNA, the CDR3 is TGTGCCAGCAGCTTGCCCGGGACTAGCGGGAGGCCAGCGAACACCGGGGAGCTGTTTTTT.

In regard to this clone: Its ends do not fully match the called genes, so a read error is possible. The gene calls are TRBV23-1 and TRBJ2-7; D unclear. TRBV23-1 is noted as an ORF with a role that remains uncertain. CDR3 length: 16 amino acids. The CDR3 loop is CASSQSWFSDGNEQHF. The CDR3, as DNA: TGCGCCAGCAGTCAATCATGGTTCAGCGATGGAAACGAGCAGCACTTC.

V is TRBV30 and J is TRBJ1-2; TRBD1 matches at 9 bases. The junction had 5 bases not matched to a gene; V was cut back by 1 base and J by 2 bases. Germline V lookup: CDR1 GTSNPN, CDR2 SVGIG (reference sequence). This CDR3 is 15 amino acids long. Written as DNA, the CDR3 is TGTGCCTGGAGTGCAGGACAGGGGTACAACTATGGCTACACCTTC. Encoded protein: CAWSAGQGYNYGYTF.

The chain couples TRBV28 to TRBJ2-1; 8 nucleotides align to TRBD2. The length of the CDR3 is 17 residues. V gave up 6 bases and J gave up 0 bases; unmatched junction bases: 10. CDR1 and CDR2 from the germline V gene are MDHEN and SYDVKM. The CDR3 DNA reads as TGTGCCAGCAGCCCGTCTTATGCGGGAGGCTCCTACAATGAGCAGTTCTTC. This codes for CASSPSYAGGSYNEQFF.

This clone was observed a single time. The CDR3 loop reads CASSAAVVAGGDEQFF. CDR3 nucleotides: TGTGCCAGCAGCGCCGCGGTGGTAGCGGGAGGGGATGAGCAGTTCTTC. The J gene is TRBJ2-1, the V gene TRBV2, with 11 bases that match TRBD2. CDR3 length: 16 amino acids. From germline, CDR1 is SNHLY and CDR2 FYNNEI. V trimming: 6 bases; J trimming: 8 bases; junction bases outside the gene matches: 12.

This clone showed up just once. The CDR3 region is CASSLVVGGPTGNTIYF. CDR3 in DNA: TGTGCCAGCAGCTTAGTGGTGGGGGGTCCAACTGGAAACACCATATATTTT. The chain joins TRBV7-2 to TRBJ1-3, with D possibly being TRBD1 (5 bases). Per germline, CDR1 SGHTA and CDR2 FQGNSA. V was trimmed by 1 base and J by 2 bases, leaving 15 bases between them. The CDR3 spans 17 residues. Full variable domain (remainder filled in from reference TRBV7-2 and TRBJ1-3): GAGVSQSPSNKVTEKGKDVELRCDPISGHTALYWYRQSLGQGLEFLIYFQGNSAPDKSGLPSDRFSAERTGGSVSTLTIQRTQQEDSAVYLCASSLVVGGPTGNTIYFGEGSWLTVV.

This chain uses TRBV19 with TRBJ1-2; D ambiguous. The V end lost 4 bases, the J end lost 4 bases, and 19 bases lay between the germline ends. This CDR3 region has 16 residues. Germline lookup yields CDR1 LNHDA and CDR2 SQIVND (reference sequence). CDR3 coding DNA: TGTGCCAGTAGTAGACCCCCCGGCGGCCGCCTCTATGGCTACACCTTC. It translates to CASSRPPGGRLYGYTF. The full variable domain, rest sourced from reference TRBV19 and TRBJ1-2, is DGGITQSPKYLFRKEGQNVTLSCEQNLNHDAMYWYRQDPGQGLRLIYYSQIVNDFQKGDIAEGYSVSREKKESFPLTVTSAQKNPTAFYLCASSRPPGGRLYGYTFGSGTRLTVV.